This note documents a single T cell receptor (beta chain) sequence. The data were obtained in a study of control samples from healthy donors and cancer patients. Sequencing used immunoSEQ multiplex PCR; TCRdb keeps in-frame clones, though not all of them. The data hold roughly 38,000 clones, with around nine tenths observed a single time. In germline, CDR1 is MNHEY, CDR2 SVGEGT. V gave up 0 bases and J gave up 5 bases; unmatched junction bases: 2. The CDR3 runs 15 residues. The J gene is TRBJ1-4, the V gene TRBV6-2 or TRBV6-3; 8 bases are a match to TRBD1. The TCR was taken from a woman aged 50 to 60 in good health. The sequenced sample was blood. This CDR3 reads CASSYSRTGNEKLFF. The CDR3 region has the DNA TGTGCCAGCAGTTACTCCAGGACAGGGAATGAAAAACTGTTTTTT.